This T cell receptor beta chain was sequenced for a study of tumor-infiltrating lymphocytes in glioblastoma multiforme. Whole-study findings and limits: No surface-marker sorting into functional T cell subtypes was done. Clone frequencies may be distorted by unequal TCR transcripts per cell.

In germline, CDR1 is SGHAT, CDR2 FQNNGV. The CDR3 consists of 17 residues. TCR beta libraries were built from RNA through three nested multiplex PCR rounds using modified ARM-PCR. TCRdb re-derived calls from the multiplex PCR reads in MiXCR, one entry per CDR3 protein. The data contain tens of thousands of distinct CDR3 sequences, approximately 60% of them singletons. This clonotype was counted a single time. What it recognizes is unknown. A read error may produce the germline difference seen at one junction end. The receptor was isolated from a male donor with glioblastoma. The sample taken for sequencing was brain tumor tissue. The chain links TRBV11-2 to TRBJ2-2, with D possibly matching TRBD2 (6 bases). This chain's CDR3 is CASSLPLLAAGARELLF. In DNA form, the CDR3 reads TGTGCCAGCAGCTTACCCCTGTTGGCGGCGGGCGCCCGGGAGCTGTTGTTT.